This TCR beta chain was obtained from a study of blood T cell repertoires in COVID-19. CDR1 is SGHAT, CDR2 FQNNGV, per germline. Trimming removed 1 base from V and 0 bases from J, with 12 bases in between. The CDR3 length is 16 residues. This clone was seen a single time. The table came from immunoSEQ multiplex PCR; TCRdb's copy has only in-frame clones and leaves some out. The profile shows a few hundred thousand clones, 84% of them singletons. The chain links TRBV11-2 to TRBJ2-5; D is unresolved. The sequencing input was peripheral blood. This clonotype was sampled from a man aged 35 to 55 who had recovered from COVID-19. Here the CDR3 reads CASSLVQWQYQETQYF. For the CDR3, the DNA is TGTGCCAGCAGCTTAGTGCAGTGGCAGTACCAAGAGACCCAGTACTTC.